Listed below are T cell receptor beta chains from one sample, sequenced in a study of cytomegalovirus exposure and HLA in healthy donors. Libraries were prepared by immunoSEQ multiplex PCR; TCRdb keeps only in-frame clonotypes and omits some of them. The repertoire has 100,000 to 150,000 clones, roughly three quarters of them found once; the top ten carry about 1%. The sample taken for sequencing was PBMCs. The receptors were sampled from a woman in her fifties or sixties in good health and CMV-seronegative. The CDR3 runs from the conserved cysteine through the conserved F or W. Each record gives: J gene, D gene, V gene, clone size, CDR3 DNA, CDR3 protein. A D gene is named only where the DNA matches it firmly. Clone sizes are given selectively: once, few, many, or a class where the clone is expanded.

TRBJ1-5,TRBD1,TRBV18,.,TGTGCCAGCTCACCACGGGGGACAGGGGAATTGGATCAGCCCCAGCATTTT,CASSPRGTGELDQPQHF
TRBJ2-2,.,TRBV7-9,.,TGTTCCAGCAGCTTACTCAGGGGTCTGAACACCGGGGAGCTGTTTTTT,CSSSLLRGLNTGELFF
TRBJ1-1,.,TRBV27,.,TGTGCCAGCAGGGGGGGATACCGGAACACTGAAGCTTTCTTT,CASRGGYRNTEAFF
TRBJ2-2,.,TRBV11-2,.,TGTGCCAGCAGCCGTACGAACACCGGGGAGCTGTTTTTT,CASSRTNTGELFF
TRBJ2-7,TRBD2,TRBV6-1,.,TGTGCCAGCAGTGGAACTAGCGGGGGTGCCTACGAGCAGTACTTC,CASSGTSGGAYEQYF
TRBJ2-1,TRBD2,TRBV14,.,TGTGCCAGCAGCCAATTCGGACTAGCGAGCCGTCGTGAGCAGTTCTTC,CASSQFGLASRREQFF
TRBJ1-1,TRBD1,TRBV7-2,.,TGTGCCAGCAGCACACGGACAGGGGCGAACACTGAAGCTTTCTTT,CASSTRTGANTEAFF
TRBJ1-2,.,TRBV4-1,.,TGCGCCAGCAGCCAACCTTTTAACTATGGCTACACCTTC,CASSQPFNYGYTF
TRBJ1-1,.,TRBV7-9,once,TGTTCCAGCAGCTCGGGACAGAACACTGAAGCTTTCTTT,CSSSSGQNTEAFF
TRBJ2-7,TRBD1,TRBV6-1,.,TGTGCCAGCAGTGAAGCTGGGGGACAGGGGGATGAGTACTTC,CASSEAGGQGDEYF
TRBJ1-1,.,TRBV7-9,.,TGTGCCAGCAGCTTAGCGGCGGGTTCGCACACTGAAGCTTTCTTT,CASSLAAGSHTEAFF
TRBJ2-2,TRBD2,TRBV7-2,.,TGTGCCAGCAGCGCCCATTTCGGGGGGGGTGGGGAGCTGTTTTTT,CASSAHFGGGGELFF
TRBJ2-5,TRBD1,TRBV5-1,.,TGCGCCAGCAGGCAGCAGGACAGGGGGTTTCGAGAGACCCAGTACTTC,CASRQQDRGFRETQYF
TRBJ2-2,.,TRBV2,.,TGTGCCAGCAACAGGGAGGGTTCTTTAACCGGGGAGCTGTTTTTT,CASNREGSLTGELFF
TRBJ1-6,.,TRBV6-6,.,TGTGCCAGCACCACGGGGAATTCACCCCTCCACTTT,CASTTGNSPLHF
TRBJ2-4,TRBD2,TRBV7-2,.,TGTGCCAGCAGCTTAGTTCGCGGGAGGAGGTACTTC,CASSLVRGRRYF
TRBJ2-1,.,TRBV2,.,TGTGCCAGCTCGGGGTCTCCTCACCAGTTCTTC,CASSGSPHQFF
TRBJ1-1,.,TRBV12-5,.,TGTGCTAGTGGTTTGGATTGGGGGGGTGAAGCTTTCTTT,CASGLDWGGEAFF
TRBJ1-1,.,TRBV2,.,TGTGCCAGCAGCCCACACAGGGACACTGAAGCTTTCTTT,CASSPHRDTEAFF
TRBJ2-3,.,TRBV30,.,TGTGCCTGGGACCATGGCGGGACGACAGATACGCAGTATTTT,CAWDHGGTTDTQYF
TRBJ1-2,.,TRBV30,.,TGTGCCTGGAGGTCAGGGATCAGCTATGGCTACACCTTC,CAWRSGISYGYTF
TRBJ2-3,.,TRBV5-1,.,TGCGCCAGCAGCTTGATTGTGACAGGAGGCCCAGATACGCAGTATTTT,CASSLIVTGGPDTQYF
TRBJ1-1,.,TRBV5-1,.,TGCGCCAGCAGCGCGCGACTGATGAACACTGAAGCTTTCTTT,CASSARLMNTEAFF
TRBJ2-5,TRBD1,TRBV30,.,TGTGCCTGGAGTGTTTGGGGGACAGCACGCCAAGAGACCCAGTACTTC,CAWSVWGTARQETQYF
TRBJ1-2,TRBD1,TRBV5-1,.,TGCGCCAGCAGCTTAGGACAGGGCTCATTCTATGGCTACACCTTC,CASSLGQGSFYGYTF